This T cell receptor beta chain was sequenced during a study of identifying expanded T cells in peripheral blood. V was clipped by 5 bases and J by 0 bases; unmatched bases: 7. The CDR3 spans 16 residues. CDR1 and CDR2 (germline): LNHDA, SQIVND (reference sequence). Some clones are missing from TCRdb's copy, which holds only in-frame ones; the method was immunoSEQ multiplex PCR. The repertoire holds about 100,000 clones, about 87% seen once, with about 6% in the top ten. Concerning this clone: The antigen is undetermined.

Study-level points and caveats: Variance in clone template counts between two-week samples significantly increased with total template count across all healthy donors. Over around two and four weeks, about 15 and 18 clones changed, versus approximately 1.2 between replicates.

No infections or other immune events were documented during collection. This receptor was taken from a person aged 18-70 years in good health. The chain recombines TRBV19 with TRBJ2-1, with TRBD1 identical over 7 bases. The sample consisted of blood. Here the CDR3 reads CASSPSGQASYNEQFF. CDR3 in DNA: TGTGCCAGTAGTCCTTCAGGACAGGCCTCCTACAATGAGCAGTTCTTC.